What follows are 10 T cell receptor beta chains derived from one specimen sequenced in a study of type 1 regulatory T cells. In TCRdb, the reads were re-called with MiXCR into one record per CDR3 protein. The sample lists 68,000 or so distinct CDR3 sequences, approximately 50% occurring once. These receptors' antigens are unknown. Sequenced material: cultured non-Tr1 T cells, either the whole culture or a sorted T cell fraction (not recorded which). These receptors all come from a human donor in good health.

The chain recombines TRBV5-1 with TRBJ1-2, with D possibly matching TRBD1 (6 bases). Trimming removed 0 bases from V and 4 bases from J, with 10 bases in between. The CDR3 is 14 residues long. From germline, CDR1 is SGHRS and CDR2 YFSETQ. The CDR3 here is CASSLEQGPYGYTF. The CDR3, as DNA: TGCGCCAGCAGCTTGGAACAGGGCCCCTATGGCTACACCTTC.

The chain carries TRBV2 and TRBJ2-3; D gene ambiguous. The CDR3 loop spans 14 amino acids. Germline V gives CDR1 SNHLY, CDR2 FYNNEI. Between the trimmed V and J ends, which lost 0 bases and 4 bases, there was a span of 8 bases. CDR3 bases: TGTGCCAGCAGTGAAGCCCGACCGGCAGATACGCAGTATTTT. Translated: CASSEARPADTQYF.

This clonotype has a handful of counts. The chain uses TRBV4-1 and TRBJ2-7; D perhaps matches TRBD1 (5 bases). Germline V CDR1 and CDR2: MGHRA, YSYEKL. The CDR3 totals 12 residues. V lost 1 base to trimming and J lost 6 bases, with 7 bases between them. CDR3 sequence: CASSQVQGEQYF. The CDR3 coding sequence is TGCGCCAGCAGCCAAGTCCAGGGCGAGCAGTACTTC.

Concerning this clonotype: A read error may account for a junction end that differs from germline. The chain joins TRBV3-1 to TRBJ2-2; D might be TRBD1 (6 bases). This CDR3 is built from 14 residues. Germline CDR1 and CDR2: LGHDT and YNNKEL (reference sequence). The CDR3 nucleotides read TGTGCCAGCAGCCAACGTAGGGGGTCCGGGAAGCTGTTTTTT. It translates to CASSQRRGSGKLFF. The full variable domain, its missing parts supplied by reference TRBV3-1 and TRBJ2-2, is DTAVSQTPKYLVTQMGNDKSIKCEQNLGHDTMYWYKQDSKKFLKIMFSYNNKELIINETVPNRFSPKSPDKAHLNLHINSLELGDSAVYFCASSQRRGSGKLFFGEGSRLTVL.

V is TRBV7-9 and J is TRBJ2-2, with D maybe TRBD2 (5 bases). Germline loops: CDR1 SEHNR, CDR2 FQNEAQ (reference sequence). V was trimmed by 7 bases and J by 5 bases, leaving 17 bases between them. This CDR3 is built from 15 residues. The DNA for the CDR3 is TGTGCCAGCAATGGAAGAACCACGGGAACCGGGGAGCTGTTTTTT. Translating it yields CASNGRTTGTGELFF.

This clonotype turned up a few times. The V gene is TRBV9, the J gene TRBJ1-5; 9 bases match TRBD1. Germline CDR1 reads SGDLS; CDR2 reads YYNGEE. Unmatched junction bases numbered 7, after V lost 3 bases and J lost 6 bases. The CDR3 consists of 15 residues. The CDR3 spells CASSGGQGGLQPQHF. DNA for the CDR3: TGTGCCAGCAGCGGGGGACAGGGTGGACTTCAGCCCCAGCATTTT.

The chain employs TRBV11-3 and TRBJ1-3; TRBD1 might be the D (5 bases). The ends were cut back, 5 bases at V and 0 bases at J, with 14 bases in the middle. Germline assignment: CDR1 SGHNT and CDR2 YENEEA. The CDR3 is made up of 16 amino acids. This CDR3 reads CASSADKTVSGNTIYF. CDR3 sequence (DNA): TGTGCCAGCAGCGCGGACAAGACAGTCTCTGGAAACACCATATATTTT.

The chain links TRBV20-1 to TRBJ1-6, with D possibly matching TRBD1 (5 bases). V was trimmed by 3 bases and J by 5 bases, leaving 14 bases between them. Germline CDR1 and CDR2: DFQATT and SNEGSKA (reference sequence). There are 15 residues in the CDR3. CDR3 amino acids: CSARAGPSNNSPLHF. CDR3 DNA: TGCAGTGCTAGGGCAGGGCCCTCTAATAATTCACCCCTCCACTTT.

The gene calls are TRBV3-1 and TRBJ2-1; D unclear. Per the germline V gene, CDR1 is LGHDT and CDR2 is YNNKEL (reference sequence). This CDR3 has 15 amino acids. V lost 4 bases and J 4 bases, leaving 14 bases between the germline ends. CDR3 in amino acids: CASSRMLTPYNEQFF. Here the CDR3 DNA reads TGTGCCAGCAGCCGAATGCTCACTCCTTACAATGAGCAGTTCTTC.

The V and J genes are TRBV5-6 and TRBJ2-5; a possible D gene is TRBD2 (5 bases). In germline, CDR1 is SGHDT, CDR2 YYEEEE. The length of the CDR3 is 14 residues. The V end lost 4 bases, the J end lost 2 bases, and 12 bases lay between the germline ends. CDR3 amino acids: CASSVASRQETQYF. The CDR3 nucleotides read TGTGCCAGCAGCGTAGCGAGCCGTCAAGAGACCCAGTACTTC.